The 3 T cell receptor beta chains below were found in one sample sequenced in a study of CD8+ T cells in alopecia areata. Extraction and reverse transcription of RNA yielded cDNA as the sequencing template. Assay used: immunoSEQ multiplex PCR; TCRdb lists only in-frame clones, some missing. The sample has 100,000 to 150,000 clones; roughly 50% are singletons. Input material: NKG2D-low CD8+ T cells sorted from blood. These receptors were taken from a human donor with alopecia areata.

This clone was picked up a small number of times. The chain carries TRBV14 and TRBJ2-3; TRBD2 matches at 7 bases. The CDR3 contains 14 residues. V lost 10 bases and J lost 6; bases outside the gene matches: 13. The germline V gene has CDR1 SGHDN and CDR2 FVKESK. The chain's CDR3 is CATSGGGWPDTQYF. The DNA for the CDR3 is TGTGCCACTTCGGGAGGAGGGTGGCCTGATACGCAGTATTTT.

This clone was detected a few times. The V gene is TRBV29-1, the J gene TRBJ2-1; D gene uncertain. The CDR3 loop spans 12 amino acids. Trimming shortened V by 3 bases and J by 7 bases, and 10 bases separated the two germline ends. The germline V gene encodes CDR1 SQVTM and CDR2 ANQGSEA. The CDR3 here is CSVDHRVNEQFF. The CDR3, as DNA: TGCAGCGTTGATCATCGTGTTAATGAGCAGTTCTTC.

This clone was found a few times. The rearrangement uses TRBV29-1 and TRBJ1-1; D gene ambiguous. The germline gives CDR1 SQVTM, CDR2 ANQGSEA. V was trimmed by 3 bases and J by 4 bases, leaving 12 bases between them. The CDR3 runs 13 residues. CDR3: CSVDGREGTEAFF. CDR3 sequence (DNA): TGCAGCGTTGACGGCAGAGAAGGCACTGAAGCTTTCTTT.